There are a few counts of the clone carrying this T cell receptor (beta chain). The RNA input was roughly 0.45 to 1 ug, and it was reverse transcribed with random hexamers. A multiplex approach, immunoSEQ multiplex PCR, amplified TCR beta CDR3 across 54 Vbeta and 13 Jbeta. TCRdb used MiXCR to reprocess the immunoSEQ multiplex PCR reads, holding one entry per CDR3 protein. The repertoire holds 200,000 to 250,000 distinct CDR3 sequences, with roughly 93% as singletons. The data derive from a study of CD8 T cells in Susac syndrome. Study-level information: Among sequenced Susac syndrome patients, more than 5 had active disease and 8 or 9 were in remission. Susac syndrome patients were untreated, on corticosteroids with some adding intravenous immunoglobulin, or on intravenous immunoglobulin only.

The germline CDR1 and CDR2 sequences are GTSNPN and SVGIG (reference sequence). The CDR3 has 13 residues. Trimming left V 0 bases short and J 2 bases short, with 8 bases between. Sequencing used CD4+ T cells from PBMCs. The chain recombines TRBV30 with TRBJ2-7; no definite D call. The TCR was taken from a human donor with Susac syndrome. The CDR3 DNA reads TGTGCCTGGAGTGTTGACCCGGCCTACGAGCAGTACTTC. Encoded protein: CAWSVDPAYEQYF.